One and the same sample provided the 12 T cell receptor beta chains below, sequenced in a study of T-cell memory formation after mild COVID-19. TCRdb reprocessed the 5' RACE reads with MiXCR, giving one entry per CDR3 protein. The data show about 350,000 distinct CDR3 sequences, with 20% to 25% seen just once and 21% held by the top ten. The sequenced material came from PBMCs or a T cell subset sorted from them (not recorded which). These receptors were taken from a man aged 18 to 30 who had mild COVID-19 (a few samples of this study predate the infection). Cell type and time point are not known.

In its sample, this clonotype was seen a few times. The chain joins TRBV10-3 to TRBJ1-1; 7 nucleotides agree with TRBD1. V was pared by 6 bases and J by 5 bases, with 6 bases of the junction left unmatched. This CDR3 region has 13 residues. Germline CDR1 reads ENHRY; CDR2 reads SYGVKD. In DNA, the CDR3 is TGTGCCATCAGCAAGGGGGCGGAAACTGAAGCTTTCTTT. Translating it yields CAISKGAETEAFF.

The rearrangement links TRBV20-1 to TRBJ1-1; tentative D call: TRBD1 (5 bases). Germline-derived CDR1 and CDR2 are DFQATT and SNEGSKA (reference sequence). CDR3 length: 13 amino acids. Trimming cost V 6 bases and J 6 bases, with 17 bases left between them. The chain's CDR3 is CSAPQGVAAEAFF. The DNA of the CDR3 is TGCAGTGCCCCCCAGGGTGTAGCGGCTGAAGCTTTCTTT.

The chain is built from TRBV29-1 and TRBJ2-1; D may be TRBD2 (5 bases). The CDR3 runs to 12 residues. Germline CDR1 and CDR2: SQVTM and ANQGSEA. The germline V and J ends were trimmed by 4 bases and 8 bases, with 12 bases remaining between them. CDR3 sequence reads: CSVVELGDEQFF. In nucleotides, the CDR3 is TGCAGCGTTGTGGAATTGGGAGATGAGCAGTTCTTC.

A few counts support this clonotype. The CDR3 region is CASSLVLRADTQYF. The CDR3 nucleotides are TGCGCCAGCAGCTTGGTTCTTCGGGCAGATACGCAGTATTTT. This rearrangement joins TRBV5-1 to TRBJ2-3; unclear D gene. The CDR3 is 14 residues long. Trimming cost V 0 bases and J 4 bases, with 9 bases left between them. Germline CDR1 SGHRS, CDR2 YFSETQ.

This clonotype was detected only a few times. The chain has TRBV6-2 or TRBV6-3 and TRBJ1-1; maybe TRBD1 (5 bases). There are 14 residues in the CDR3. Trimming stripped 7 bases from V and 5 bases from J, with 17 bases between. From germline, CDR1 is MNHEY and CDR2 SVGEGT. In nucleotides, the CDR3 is TGTGCCAGCACCGGAGGGACTTACGAGACTGAAGCTTTCTTT. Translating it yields CASTGGTYETEAFF.

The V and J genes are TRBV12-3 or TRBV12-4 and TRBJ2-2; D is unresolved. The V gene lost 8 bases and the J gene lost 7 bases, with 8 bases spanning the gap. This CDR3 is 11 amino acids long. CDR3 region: CASGRGGELFF. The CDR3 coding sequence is TGTGCCAGCGGGCGAGGCGGGGAGCTGTTTTTT.

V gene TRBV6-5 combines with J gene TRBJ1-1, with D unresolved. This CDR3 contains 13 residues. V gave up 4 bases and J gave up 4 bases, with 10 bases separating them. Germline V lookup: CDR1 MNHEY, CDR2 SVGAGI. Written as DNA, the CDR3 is TGTGCCAGCAGTTTACTCCAGGCCACTGAAGCTTTCTTT. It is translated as CASSLLQATEAFF.

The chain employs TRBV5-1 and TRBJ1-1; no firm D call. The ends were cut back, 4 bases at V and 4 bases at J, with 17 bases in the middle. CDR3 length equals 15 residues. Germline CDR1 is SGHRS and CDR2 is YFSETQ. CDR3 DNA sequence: TGCGCCAGCAGCCCTCTTGGTGGATCGGGCACTGAAGCTTTCTTT. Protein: CASSPLGGSGTEAFF.

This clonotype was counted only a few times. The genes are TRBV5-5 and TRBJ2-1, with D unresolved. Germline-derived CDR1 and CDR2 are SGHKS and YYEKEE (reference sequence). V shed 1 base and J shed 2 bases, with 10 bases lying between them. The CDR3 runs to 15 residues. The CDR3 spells CASSLRSAAYNEQFF. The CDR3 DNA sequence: TGTGCCAGCAGCTTGAGGTCGGCCGCCTACAATGAGCAGTTCTTC.

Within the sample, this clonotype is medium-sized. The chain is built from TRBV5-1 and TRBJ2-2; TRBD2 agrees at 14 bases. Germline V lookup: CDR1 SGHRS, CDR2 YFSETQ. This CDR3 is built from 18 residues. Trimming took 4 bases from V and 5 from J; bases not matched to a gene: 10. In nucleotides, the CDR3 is TGCGCCAGCAGCCCCTTCGGGACTAGCGGGGGAGGAACCGGGGAGCTGTTTTTT. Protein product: CASSPFGTSGGGTGELFF.

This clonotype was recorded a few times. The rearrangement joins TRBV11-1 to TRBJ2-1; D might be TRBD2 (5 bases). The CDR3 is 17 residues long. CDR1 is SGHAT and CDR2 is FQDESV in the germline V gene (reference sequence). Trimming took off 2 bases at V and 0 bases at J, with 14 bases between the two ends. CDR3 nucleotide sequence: TGTGCCAGCAGCTTAAAAGACGGGGTGAGCTCCTACAATGAGCAGTTCTTC. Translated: CASSLKDGVSSYNEQFF.

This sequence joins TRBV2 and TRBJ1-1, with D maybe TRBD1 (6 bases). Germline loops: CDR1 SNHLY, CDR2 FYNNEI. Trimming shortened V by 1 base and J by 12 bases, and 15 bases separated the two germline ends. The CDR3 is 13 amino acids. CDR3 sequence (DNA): TGTGCCAGCAGTGAAGAGTTACAGGGAAATACTTTCTTT. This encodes CASSEELQGNTFF.